The source of this T cell receptor (beta chain) is a study of CD8 T cells in ankylosing spondylitis. A single record per CDR3 protein comes from TCRdb applying MiXCR to the 5' RACE reads. Here the sample spans approximately 30,000 distinct CDR3 sequences, around 7.2% being singletons. V shed 3 bases, J shed 6 bases, and the junction held 6 bases outside the gene matches. Germline CDR1 ENHRY, CDR2 SYGVKD. The CDR3 has 16 amino acids. This clonotype was detected ten times or more. The sequenced material came from blood, either unsorted or a sorted T cell fraction (not recorded which). V gene TRBV10-3 combines with J gene TRBJ2-1; the match to TRBD2 covers 12 bases. The receptor comes from a male donor with ankylosing spondylitis or in good health (not recorded which). In DNA form, the CDR3 reads TGTGCCATCAGTGACCCGACTAGCGGGGGCTCCAATGAGCAGTTCTTC. As protein: CAISDPTSGGSNEQFF.